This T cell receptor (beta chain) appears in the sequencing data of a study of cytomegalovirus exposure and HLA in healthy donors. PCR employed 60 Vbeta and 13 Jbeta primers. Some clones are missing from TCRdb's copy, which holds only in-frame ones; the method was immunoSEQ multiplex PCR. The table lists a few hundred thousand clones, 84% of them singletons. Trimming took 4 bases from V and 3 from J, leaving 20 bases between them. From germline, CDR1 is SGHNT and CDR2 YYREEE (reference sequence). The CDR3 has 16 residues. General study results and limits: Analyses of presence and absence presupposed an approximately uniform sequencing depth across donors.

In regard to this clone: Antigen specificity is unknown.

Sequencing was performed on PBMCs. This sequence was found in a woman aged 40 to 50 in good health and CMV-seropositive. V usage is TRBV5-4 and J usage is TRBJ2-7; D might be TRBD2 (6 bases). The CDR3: CASSPSGGTLSYEQYF. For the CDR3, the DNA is TGTGCCAGCAGCCCCAGTGGCGGGACCCTGAGCTACGAGCAGTACTTC.